The present TCR beta chain was sequenced within a study of human T cells and chemical hapten exposure (dated by TCRdb to 2020 to 2022). Context from the whole study: For sensitization, 2% DPC in acetone was applied to a roughly 2 cm by roughly 2 cm area of upper inner arm skin. Throughout the study period of around 24 weeks, patients also received therapeutic DPC doses to the scalp every week. Patch testing on the upper back used Finn chambers containing 0.01% DPC, with scoring done after 6 days according to International Contact Dermatitis Research Group standards. Alopecia areata with under or over 50% scalp involvement, alopecia totalis and alopecia universalis were represented in the patient cohort, which was mostly female. Libraries were pooled for sequencing, and variation in per-sample TCR yields was attributed mainly to small differences in library volumes within the pool. In alopecia patients, the study followed how the peripheral blood TCR repertoire changed in vivo over primary and secondary sensitization to diphenylcyclopropenone (DPC), a hapten. Patient blood was sampled pre-sensitization (week 0) and at 2, 6 and about 24 weeks after DPC sensitization. Blood for TCR sequencing was provided by twenty-nine alopecia patients at one to four time points (pre-sensitization, 2, 6 and 24 weeks).

Sequences MGHRA (CDR1) and YSYEKL (CDR2) are obtained from the germline V gene. The cysteine opens and the phenylalanine closes a CDR3 of 12 amino acids. Just CDR3 DNA is preserved here, 36 bases in frame from base 1. V drops 4 bases and J drops 8 bases, leaving 11 bases in between. This clonotype has ten or more counts. The clone's antigen remains unknown. No base-level quality is on record; no much larger clone is a single base apart. According to the study, the label for this sample's time point signals: patch test 2, 6 weeks after DPC sensitization. The meaning of the sample's treatment or condition label: therapeutic diphenylcyclopropenone sensitization with weekly scalp DPC. At every patch-test visit, the blood draw took place before the patch test was put on. Patients were eligible if aged 18 to 70, diagnosed with alopecia and judged suitable for DPC therapy, and pregnant patients were excluded. Total RNA was extracted from unfractionated whole blood that had been collected in Tempus Blood RNA tubes.

The library was built by means of RACE. Sequencing used a NextSeq 500. During library preparation, unique molecular identifiers were attached to individual cDNA molecules so that TCRs could be counted in a quantitative, reproducible way. Both TCR alpha and TCR beta chains were sequenced from each blood RNA sample. Per the original workflow: The median number of TCRs per sample was over 85,000, ranging from 23,224 to 690,600. V, J and CDR3 annotation of the TCR reads was performed with the Decombinator software suite. For the PS versus PT1 abundance plots, all samples were subsampled to the same number of TCRs (28,000). TCRs were defined as expanded if absent before sensitization and observed at least eight times at the 2-week time point. Using fastp at Q25 and MiXCR, TCRdb reprocessed the public reads and kept productive beta chains. A single entry per CDR3 protein holds the most common genes and DNA from its merged rows. Clone size and V and J calls follow TCRdb, not the original study. This sample is represented by a few hundred thousand distinct CDR3 sequences; about 6% of them were singletons. Clones ranked in the top ten supply around 6.1% of the sample.

Here is what the overall study found, with its caveats: A positive correlation was found between the number of PT1 expanded TCRs and patch test score, with significance reached at thresholds 8, 16 and 32 but not 4. Significantly more large CDR3 similarity clusters were formed by expanded TCRs than by pre-sensitization or healthy control sets, consistent with antigen-driven responses. Alopecia, a presumed autoimmune disease, was present in all patients, so the immune response of the patients might differ from that of healthy individuals. After repeated subsampling, changes were observed in the strength of the expansion versus patch-test correlation and in the threshold at which the correlation became significant. No change with DPC sensitization was found in the number of TCRs above 1 in 1000 frequency, and no evidence of global repertoire structure alterations was found.

The chain couples TRBV4-1 to TRBJ1-2, with no D gene named confidently. The receptor was derived from a woman younger than 30 with alopecia areata. Some clones in this sample may be carry-over from other donors' samples. Sample: whole blood, taken in connection with sensitization to the hapten diphenylcyclopropenone (DPC). The DNA sequence follows: TGCGCCAGCAGCCCCCGTGGGGAGGGCTACACCTTC. Translated, it gives CASSPRGEGYTF.